This T cell receptor (beta chain) comes out of a study of patients and donors after allogeneic stem cell transplantation. MiXCR, applied by TCRdb to the RT-PCR reads, yields one record per CDR3 protein. The data hold approximately 140,000 distinct CDR3 sequences, with 30% to 45% observed a single time. The CDR3 length is 15 residues. V was trimmed by 5 bases and J by 0 bases, leaving 11 bases between them. CDR1 and CDR2 (germline): SEHNR, FQNEAQ (reference sequence). The sequence was obtained from a human donor who was either an allogeneic HSCT recipient or a stem cell or donor lymphocyte infusion donor (not recorded which). It is not recorded whose cells these are; they may come from a transplant donor. The chain links TRBV7-9 to TRBJ1-3; D gene ambiguous. The sequenced sample was blood, either unsorted or a sorted T cell fraction (not recorded which). The CDR3 nucleotides are TGTGCCAGCAGCGCCCCTCAAAACTCTGGAAACACCATATATTTT. This encodes CASSAPQNSGNTIYF.